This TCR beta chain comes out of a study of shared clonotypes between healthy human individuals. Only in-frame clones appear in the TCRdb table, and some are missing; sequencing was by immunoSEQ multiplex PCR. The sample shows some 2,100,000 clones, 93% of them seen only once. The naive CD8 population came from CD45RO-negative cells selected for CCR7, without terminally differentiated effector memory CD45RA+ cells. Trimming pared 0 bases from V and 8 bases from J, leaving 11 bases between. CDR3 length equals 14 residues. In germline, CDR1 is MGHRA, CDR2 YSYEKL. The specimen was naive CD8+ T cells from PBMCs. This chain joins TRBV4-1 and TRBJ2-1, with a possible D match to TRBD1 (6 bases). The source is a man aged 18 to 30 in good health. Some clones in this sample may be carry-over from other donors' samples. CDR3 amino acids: CASSQEDRSYEQFF. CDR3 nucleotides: TGCGCCAGCAGCCAAGAGGACAGATCCTATGAGCAGTTCTTC.